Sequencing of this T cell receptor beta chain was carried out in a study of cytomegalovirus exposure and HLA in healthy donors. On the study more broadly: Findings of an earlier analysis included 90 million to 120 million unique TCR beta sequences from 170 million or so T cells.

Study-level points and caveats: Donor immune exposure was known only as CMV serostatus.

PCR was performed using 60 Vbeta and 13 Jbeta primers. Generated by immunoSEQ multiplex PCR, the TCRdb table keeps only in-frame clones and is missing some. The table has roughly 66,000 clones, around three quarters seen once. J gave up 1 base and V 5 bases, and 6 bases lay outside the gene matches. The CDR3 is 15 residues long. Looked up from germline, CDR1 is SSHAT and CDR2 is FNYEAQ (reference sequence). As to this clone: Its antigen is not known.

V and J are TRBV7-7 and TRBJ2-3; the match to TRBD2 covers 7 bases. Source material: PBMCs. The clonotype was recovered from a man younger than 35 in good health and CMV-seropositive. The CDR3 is CASSPGLGGTDTQYF. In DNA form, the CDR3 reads TGTGCCAGCAGCCCCGGACTAGGGGGCACAGATACGCAGTATTTT. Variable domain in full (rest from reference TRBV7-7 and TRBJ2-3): GAGVSQSPRYKVTKRGQDVTLRCDPISSHATLYWYQQALGQGPEFLTYFNYEAQPDKSGLPSDRFSAERPEGSISTLTIQRTEQRDSAMYRCASSPGLGGTDTQYFGPGTRLTVL.